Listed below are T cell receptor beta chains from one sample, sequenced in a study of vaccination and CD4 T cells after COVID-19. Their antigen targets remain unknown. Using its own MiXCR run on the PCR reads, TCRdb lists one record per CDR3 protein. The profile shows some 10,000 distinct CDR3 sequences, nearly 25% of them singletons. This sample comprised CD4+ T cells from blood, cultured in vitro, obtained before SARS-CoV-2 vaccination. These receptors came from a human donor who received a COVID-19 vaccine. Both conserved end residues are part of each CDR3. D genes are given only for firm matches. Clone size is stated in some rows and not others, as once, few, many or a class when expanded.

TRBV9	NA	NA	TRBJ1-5	TGTGCCAGCAGCGTAGGACGGGGACAGCCCCAGCATTTT	CASSVGRGQPQHF
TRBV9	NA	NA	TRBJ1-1	TGTGCCAGCAGCGTAAGGCGGGGGACTGAAGCTTTCTTT	CASSVRRGTEAFF
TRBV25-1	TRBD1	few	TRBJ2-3	TGTGCCAGCGGGCAGGGGGCTACAGATACGCAGTATTTT	CASGQGATDTQYF
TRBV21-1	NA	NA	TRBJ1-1	TGTGCCAGCAGCAAATCAATCGGGACCAACAGGGCCACTGAAGCTTTCTTT	CASSKSIGTNRATEAFF
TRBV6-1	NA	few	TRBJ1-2	TGTGCCAGCAGCCCTAGACCCTATGGCTACACCTTC	CASSPRPYGYTF
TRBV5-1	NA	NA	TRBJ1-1	TGCGCCAGCAGCCGGCTCAGCACTGAAGCTTTCTTT	CASSRLSTEAFF
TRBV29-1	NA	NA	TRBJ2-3	TGCAGCGTTGAAGACGCAGGGTTGGATACGCAGTATTTT	CSVEDAGLDTQYF
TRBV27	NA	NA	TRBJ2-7	TGTGCCAGCAGTTTTCTCGGGCGCCCCAGGGGTAACTTC	CASSFLGRPRGNF
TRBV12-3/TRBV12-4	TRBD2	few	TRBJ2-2	TGTGCCAGCAGCCAGACTAGCGGGGGTTCGGGCGGGGAGCTGTTTTTT	CASSQTSGGSGGELFF
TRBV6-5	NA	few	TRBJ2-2	TGTGCCAGCAGTTACTCGAGGGGGGGACACAAAGGCCAGAACACCGGGGAGCTGTTTTTT	CASSYSRGGHKGQNTGELFF
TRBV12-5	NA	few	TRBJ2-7	TGTGCTAGTGGTTTATGGGGTGGGGGCGAGCAGTACTTC	CASGLWGGGEQYF
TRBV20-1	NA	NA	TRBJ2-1	TGCAGTGCATGGACAGAACCCTACAATGAGCAGTTCTTC	CSAWTEPYNEQFF
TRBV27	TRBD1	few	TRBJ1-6	TGTGCCAGCAGTTTCGACAGGGGATCACCCCTCCACTTT	CASSFDRGSPLHF
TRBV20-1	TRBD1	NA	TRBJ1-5	TGCAGTGCTGGTAAGGACAGGGAATCCCAGCCCCAGCATTTT	CSAGKDRESQPQHF
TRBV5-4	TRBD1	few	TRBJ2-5	TGTGCCAGCAGACAAAACAGGGGTGAGACCCAGTACTTC	CASRQNRGETQYF
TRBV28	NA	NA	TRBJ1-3	TGTGCCAGCAGTTTATTTCGAGGGGACTCTGGAAACACCATATATTTT	CASSLFRGDSGNTIYF
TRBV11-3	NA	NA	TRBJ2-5	TGTGCCAGCAGCTTAAACCCTTTGGGGGAGACCCAGTACTTC	CASSLNPLGETQYF
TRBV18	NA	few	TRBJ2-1	TGTGCCAGCTCACAGGACACCGAAGACCTCTACAATGAGCAGTTCTTC	CASSQDTEDLYNEQFF
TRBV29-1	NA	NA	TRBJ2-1	TGCAGCGTTGCGGCAGGGGTAAGAGATGAGCAGTTCTTC	CSVAAGVRDEQFF
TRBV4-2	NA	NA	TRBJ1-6	TGTGCCAGCAGCCAGGTGGGGGACGGGGTCGGATCACCCCTCCACTTT	CASSQVGDGVGSPLHF